This TCR beta chain is from a study of CD8 T cells in ankylosing spondylitis. Preparation of TCR beta libraries was done by quantitative 5'-RACE with molecular barcodes. TCRdb reanalysed the 5' RACE reads using MiXCR and keeps one entry per CDR3 protein. The sample includes 50,000 or so distinct CDR3 sequences, about 7% of them seen just once. The sample holds many counts of this clonotype. Its antigen is not identified. This CDR3 is 12 amino acids long. Trimming left V 2 bases short and J 6 bases short, with 7 bases between. Study results and limitations: In peripheral blood, disease-linked CD8+ clones occurred at relatively low frequencies. Some of the motif variants had earlier been found in reactive arthritis patients' fluid and blood. Ankylosing spondylitis blood appeared to be characterized by a TCR beta motif of several highly homologous variants.

This receptor was obtained from a female donor with ankylosing spondylitis or in good health (not recorded which). Specimen: blood, either unsorted or a sorted T cell fraction (not recorded which). The V call is TRBV12-3 or TRBV12-4, the J call TRBJ1-2, with D perhaps TRBD1 (5 bases). This CDR3 reads CASSLSGDGYTF. CDR3 nucleotides: TGTGCCAGCAGTTTATCGGGGGATGGCTACACCTTC.